A selection of T cell receptor beta chains follows, all from one sample in a study of CD8 T cells in ankylosing spondylitis. TCRdb reprocessed the 5' RACE reads with MiXCR, giving one entry per CDR3 protein. The sample has a few hundred thousand distinct CDR3 sequences; 15% to 20% are singletons. Sequencing input: blood, either unsorted or a sorted T cell fraction (not recorded which). Source of these receptors: a male donor with ankylosing spondylitis. Both conserved end residues are part of each CDR3. D genes are given only for firm matches. Expanded clones are given a class, and other clones once, few, many or no size at all.

cdr3_length: 17
clone_size: few
v_call: TRBV3-1
d_call: .
j_call: TRBJ2-5
cdr3_aa: CASSQDPRGVLGETQYF
cdr3_nt: TGTGCCAGCAGCCAAGACCCTCGCGGGGTCCTGGGAGAGACCCAGTACTTC

cdr3_length: 12
clone_size: .
v_call: TRBV24-1
d_call: .
j_call: TRBJ2-3
cdr3_aa: CATSGGTDTQYF
cdr3_nt: TGTGCCACCAGTGGGGGCACAGATACGCAGTATTTT

cdr3_length: 13
clone_size: .
v_call: TRBV29-1
d_call: .
j_call: TRBJ2-5
cdr3_aa: CSVEPGSQETQYF
cdr3_nt: TGCAGCGTAGAACCAGGGTCCCAAGAGACCCAGTACTTC

cdr3_length: 13
clone_size: .
v_call: TRBV12-3/TRBV12-4
d_call: .
j_call: TRBJ1-2
cdr3_aa: CASSYRTSVGYTF
cdr3_nt: TGTGCCAGCAGTTATAGGACCTCGGTTGGCTACACCTTC

cdr3_length: 13
clone_size: .
v_call: TRBV20-1
d_call: .
j_call: TRBJ2-7
cdr3_aa: CSAIGRTSYEQYF
cdr3_nt: TGCAGTGCTATCGGGCGGACTTCCTACGAGCAGTACTTC

cdr3_length: 16
clone_size: few
v_call: TRBV18
d_call: TRBD1
j_call: TRBJ1-1
cdr3_aa: CASSRQGPDMNTEAFF
cdr3_nt: TGTGCCAGCTCACGACAGGGGCCCGATATGAACACTGAAGCTTTCTTT

cdr3_length: 15
clone_size: .
v_call: TRBV3-1
d_call: .
j_call: TRBJ2-7
cdr3_aa: CASSPTLTGSYEQYF
cdr3_nt: TGTGCCAGCAGCCCTACCCTAACGGGGAGTTACGAGCAGTACTTC

cdr3_length: 17
clone_size: few
v_call: TRBV5-5
d_call: TRBD2
j_call: TRBJ2-3
cdr3_aa: CASSFRWTSGIPDTQYF
cdr3_nt: TGTGCCAGCAGCTTCCGGTGGACTAGCGGGATCCCAGATACGCAGTATTTT

cdr3_length: 14
clone_size: many
v_call: TRBV5-1
d_call: .
j_call: TRBJ2-3
cdr3_aa: CASSLVSGTDTQYF
cdr3_nt: TGTGCCAGCAGCTTAGTGAGCGGCACAGATACGCAGTATTTT

cdr3_length: 14
clone_size: few
v_call: TRBV29-1
d_call: TRBD2
j_call: TRBJ2-3
cdr3_aa: CSELAGEGTDTQYF
cdr3_nt: TGCAGCGAGCTAGCGGGAGAAGGCACAGATACGCAGTATTTT

cdr3_length: 12
clone_size: few
v_call: TRBV28
d_call: .
j_call: TRBJ2-7
cdr3_aa: CAIGGQSYEQYF
cdr3_nt: TGTGCCATCGGGGGACAGTCCTACGAGCAGTACTTC

cdr3_length: 14
clone_size: .
v_call: TRBV7-9
d_call: .
j_call: TRBJ1-2
cdr3_aa: CASSRDRHHYGYTF
cdr3_nt: TGTGCCAGCAGCCGTGACAGGCACCACTATGGCTACACCTTC

cdr3_length: 17
clone_size: .
v_call: TRBV27
d_call: TRBD2
j_call: TRBJ2-1
cdr3_aa: CASSPILLAGVPNEQFF
cdr3_nt: TGTGCCAGCAGTCCTATCCTTTTAGCGGGAGTTCCAAATGAGCAGTTCTTC

cdr3_length: 13
clone_size: .
v_call: TRBV28
d_call: TRBD2
j_call: TRBJ2-1
cdr3_aa: CASSRRSGGEQFF
cdr3_nt: TGTGCCAGCAGTCGGCGCTCGGGGGGTGAGCAGTTCTTC

cdr3_length: 16
clone_size: .
v_call: TRBV5-1
d_call: TRBD2
j_call: TRBJ2-2
cdr3_aa: CASSSSGRASIGELFF
cdr3_nt: TGCGCCAGCAGCTCTAGCGGGAGGGCCAGTATCGGGGAGCTGTTTTTT

cdr3_length: 13
clone_size: few
v_call: TRBV7-2
d_call: .
j_call: TRBJ2-5
cdr3_aa: CASSRGVSETQYF
cdr3_nt: TGTGCCAGCAGCCGAGGGGTTTCAGAGACCCAGTACTTC

cdr3_length: 14
clone_size: few
v_call: TRBV12-3/TRBV12-4
d_call: .
j_call: TRBJ1-1
cdr3_aa: CASSRTELNTEAFF
cdr3_nt: TGTGCCAGCAGTCGGACAGAACTGAACACTGAAGCTTTCTTT

cdr3_length: 15
clone_size: few
v_call: TRBV29-1
d_call: TRBD1
j_call: TRBJ2-2
cdr3_aa: CSVSRTGGWGGELFF
cdr3_nt: TGCAGCGTTTCCAGGACAGGGGGCTGGGGCGGGGAGCTGTTTTTT

cdr3_length: 14
clone_size: many
v_call: TRBV12-3/TRBV12-4
d_call: TRBD2
j_call: TRBJ2-7
cdr3_aa: CASGRSGDSYEQYF
cdr3_nt: TGTGCCAGCGGGCGTAGCGGGGACTCCTACGAGCAGTACTTC

cdr3_length: 13
clone_size: .
v_call: TRBV27
d_call: .
j_call: TRBJ1-1
cdr3_aa: CASSRIVSGEAFF
cdr3_nt: TGTGCCAGCAGTAGGATTGTGTCAGGGGAAGCTTTCTTT

cdr3_length: 11
clone_size: few
v_call: TRBV7-8
d_call: .
j_call: TRBJ2-7
cdr3_aa: CASSDRDNLYF
cdr3_nt: TGTGCCAGCAGCGACCGGGACAATTTATACTTC

cdr3_length: 15
clone_size: .
v_call: TRBV9
d_call: TRBD2
j_call: TRBJ2-4
cdr3_aa: CASSVGGGAGDIQYF
cdr3_nt: TGTGCCAGCAGCGTAGGGGGAGGGGCGGGAGACATTCAGTACTTC

cdr3_length: 14
clone_size: many
v_call: TRBV7-2
d_call: .
j_call: TRBJ2-3
cdr3_aa: CASSLSSGTDTQYF
cdr3_nt: TGTGCCAGCAGCTTAAGCAGCGGCACAGATACGCAGTATTTT

cdr3_length: 14
clone_size: .
v_call: TRBV24-1
d_call: .
j_call: TRBJ1-5
cdr3_aa: CATSVGGIHQPQHF
cdr3_nt: TGTGCCACCAGTGTTGGGGGAATTCATCAGCCCCAGCATTTT

cdr3_length: 15
clone_size: few
v_call: TRBV27
d_call: .
j_call: TRBJ2-7
cdr3_aa: CASSRQGGQNYEQYF
cdr3_nt: TGTGCCAGCAGCCGGCAGGGAGGACAGAATTACGAGCAGTACTTC

cdr3_length: 16
clone_size: .
v_call: TRBV11-2
d_call: .
j_call: TRBJ1-3
cdr3_aa: CASSFSRAGSGNTIYF
cdr3_nt: TGTGCCAGCAGCTTCAGTCGGGCGGGGTCTGGAAACACCATATATTTT

cdr3_length: 13
clone_size: .
v_call: TRBV18
d_call: .
j_call: TRBJ2-3
cdr3_aa: CASSPPQTDTQYF
cdr3_nt: TGTGCCAGCTCACCGCCGCAAACAGATACGCAGTATTTT

cdr3_length: 12
clone_size: few
v_call: TRBV20-1
d_call: .
j_call: TRBJ2-1
cdr3_aa: CSAMDNYNEQFF
cdr3_nt: TGCAGTGCTATGGACAACTACAATGAGCAGTTCTTC

cdr3_length: 16
clone_size: .
v_call: TRBV24-1
d_call: .
j_call: TRBJ1-5
cdr3_aa: CATSDSRQGPNQPQHF
cdr3_nt: TGTGCCACCAGTGATAGTCGGCAGGGGCCAAATCAGCCCCAGCATTTT

cdr3_length: 14
clone_size: .
v_call: TRBV9
d_call: .
j_call: TRBJ1-2
cdr3_aa: CASSVTPEGYGYTF
cdr3_nt: TGTGCCAGCAGCGTAACTCCGGAAGGCTATGGCTACACCTTC

cdr3_length: 11
clone_size: .
v_call: TRBV20-1
d_call: TRBD2
j_call: TRBJ2-4
cdr3_aa: CSARGGNIQYF
cdr3_nt: TGCAGTGCTAGGGGAGGGAACATTCAGTACTTC

cdr3_length: 14
clone_size: few
v_call: TRBV20-1
d_call: .
j_call: TRBJ1-1
cdr3_aa: CSAGTPAMVPEAFF
cdr3_nt: TGCAGTGCAGGGACCCCAGCCATGGTCCCTGAAGCTTTCTTT

cdr3_length: 17
clone_size: .
v_call: TRBV5-1
d_call: TRBD1
j_call: TRBJ2-2
cdr3_aa: CASRPGQGASVTGELFF
cdr3_nt: TGCGCCAGCCGCCCCGGACAGGGGGCGAGTGTCACCGGGGAGCTGTTTTTT

cdr3_length: 13
clone_size: .
v_call: TRBV20-1
d_call: .
j_call: TRBJ2-2
cdr3_aa: CSARSRNTGELFF
cdr3_nt: TGCAGTGCTAGGTCCCGTAACACCGGGGAGCTGTTTTTT

cdr3_length: 13
clone_size: .
v_call: TRBV29-1
d_call: .
j_call: TRBJ1-2
cdr3_aa: CSVDPRQDYGYTF
cdr3_nt: TGCAGCGTTGACCCAAGACAGGACTATGGCTACACCTTC

cdr3_length: 16
clone_size: .
v_call: TRBV6-5
d_call: TRBD1
j_call: TRBJ1-3
cdr3_aa: CASRLQGAHSGNTIYF
cdr3_nt: TGTGCCAGCAGGTTACAGGGGGCTCATTCTGGAAACACCATATATTTT

cdr3_length: 14
clone_size: many
v_call: TRBV12-3/TRBV12-4
d_call: TRBD1
j_call: TRBJ1-2
cdr3_aa: CASSLDRGDYGYTF
cdr3_nt: TGTGCCAGCAGTTTAGACAGGGGAGACTATGGCTACACCTTC